This is a list of T cell receptor beta chains from one sample in a study of spatial heterogeneity in lung cancer. From the 5' RACE reads, TCRdb called clonotypes with MiXCR, one entry per CDR3 protein. The sample records roughly 120,000 distinct CDR3 sequences, approximately 11% being singletons. The sequencing here drew on PBMCs, taken at follow-up. The receptors here all came from a female donor with early-stage non-small cell lung cancer. CDR3s include the opening cysteine and the closing phenylalanine or tryptophan. The D gene is left open where the match is weak. Clone size is stated in some rows and not others, as once, few, many or a class when expanded.

d_call j_call clone_size v_call cdr3_aa cdr3_nt
TRBD1 TRBJ1-1 few TRBV18 CASSPLSIGQGSNTEAFF TGTGCCAGCTCACCACTTTCAATTGGACAGGGGTCAAACACTGAAGCTTTCTTT
. TRBJ1-5 few TRBV20-1 CSASAGGEGQPQHF TGCAGTGCTAGCGCGGGGGGCGAGGGTCAGCCCCAGCATTTT
TRBD1 TRBJ1-1 many TRBV20-1 CSARPLLRDRGPNTEAFF TGCAGTGCTAGGCCCCTTTTACGGGACAGGGGCCCTAACACTGAAGCTTTCTTT
. TRBJ1-2 few TRBV7-9 CAIEEDPGGYTF TGTGCCATTGAGGAGGACCCTGGAGGCTACACCTTC
TRBD2 TRBJ2-3 . TRBV20-1 CSAREGGAGGPDTQYF TGCAGTGCTAGAGAAGGGGGAGCGGGAGGTCCAGATACGCAGTATTTT
. TRBJ2-2 many TRBV5-1 CASNSGNTGELFF TGCGCCAGCAACTCGGGAAACACCGGGGAGCTGTTTTTT
. TRBJ1-5 many TRBV19 CASSGRDRPQHF TGTGCCAGTTCGGGCCGCGATCGGCCCCAGCATTTT
. TRBJ2-7 few TRBV18 CASSRQSSYEQYF TGTGCCAGCTCACGTCAGAGCTCCTACGAGCAGTACTTC
TRBD1 TRBJ1-5 few TRBV19 CASRTTRTGLQPQHF TGTGCCAGTAGAACCACAAGGACAGGCCTTCAGCCCCAGCATTTT
. TRBJ1-1 . TRBV11-2 CASALDTTNTEAFF TGTGCCAGCGCCCTGGACACGACGAACACTGAAGCTTTCTTT
. TRBJ1-1 many TRBV27 CASSLVGNTEAFF TGTGCCAGCAGTTTAGTTGGGAACACTGAAGCTTTCTTT
. TRBJ1-2 many TRBV12-5 CASALHDYGYTF TGTGCTAGTGCCCTCCATGACTATGGCTACACCTTC
. TRBJ2-1 few TRBV27 CASSLAGYYNEQFF TGTGCCAGCAGTTTAGCAGGCTACTACAATGAGCAGTTCTTC
TRBD2 TRBJ2-5 many TRBV5-6 CASSKRLAGRETQYF TGTGCCAGCAGCAAGAGACTAGCGGGACGAGAGACCCAGTACTTC
TRBD2 TRBJ2-4 . TRBV29-1 CSVEGGRDTIQYF TGCAGCGTTGAAGGCGGGAGGGATACCATTCAGTACTTC
. TRBJ1-2 . TRBV10-3 CAISETGPSAGSPGYTF TGTGCCATCAGTGAGACCGGTCCCTCGGCTGGGTCTCCTGGCTACACCTTC
. TRBJ1-5 . TRBV28 CASSLRGYNQPQHF TGTGCCAGCAGTTTACGGGGATACAATCAGCCCCAGCATTTT
. TRBJ2-2 . TRBV5-6 CAARQGFTGELFF TGTGCCGCCCGCCAGGGTTTCACCGGGGAGCTGTTTTTT
. TRBJ2-1 many TRBV10-2 CASRDPGTGNEQFF TGCGCCAGCAGAGACCCCGGGACTGGAAATGAGCAGTTCTTC
TRBD2 TRBJ2-3 . TRBV9 CASSGSGSRADTQYF TGTGCCAGCAGCGGTAGCGGGAGTAGGGCAGATACGCAGTATTTT
TRBD1 TRBJ1-1 . TRBV19 CASRIGTGDTEAFF TGTGCCAGTAGGATCGGGACAGGGGACACTGAAGCTTTCTTT
. TRBJ1-4 few TRBV7-3 CASSSGPGEKLFF TGTGCCAGCAGCTCCGGACCGGGGGAAAAACTGTTTTTT
. TRBJ1-1 many TRBV18 CASSPRTAMNTEAFF TGTGCCAGCTCACCCCGGACAGCAATGAACACTGAAGCTTTCTTT
TRBD2 TRBJ2-7 . TRBV7-9 CASSFPGGGYEQYF TGTGCCAGCAGCTTCCCGGGCGGGGGCTACGAGCAGTACTTC
. TRBJ2-7 few TRBV28 CASSFSQTYEQYF TGTGCCAGCAGTTTCAGTCAAACCTACGAGCAGTACTTC
. TRBJ2-1 few TRBV29-1 CSVERTGTVYNEQFF TGCAGCGTTGAACGAACCGGGACTGTCTACAATGAGCAGTTCTTC
TRBD1 TRBJ1-4 many TRBV7-9 CASSIGTASTNEKLFF TGTGCCAGCAGCATAGGGACAGCCTCAACTAATGAAAAACTGTTTTTT
. TRBJ2-5 . TRBV7-2 CASSLQQGQETQYF TGTGCCAGCAGCTTACAACAGGGACAAGAGACCCAGTACTTC